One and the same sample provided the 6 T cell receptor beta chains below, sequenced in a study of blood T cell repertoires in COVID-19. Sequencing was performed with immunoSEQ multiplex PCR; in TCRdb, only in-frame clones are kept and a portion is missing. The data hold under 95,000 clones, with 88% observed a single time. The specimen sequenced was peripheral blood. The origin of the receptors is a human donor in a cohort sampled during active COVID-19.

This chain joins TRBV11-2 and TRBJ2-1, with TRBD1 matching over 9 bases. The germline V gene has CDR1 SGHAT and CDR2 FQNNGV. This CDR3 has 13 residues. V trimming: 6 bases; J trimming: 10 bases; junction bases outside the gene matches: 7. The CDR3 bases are TGTGCCAGCAGACTACAGGGGGCAAGGGAGCAGTTCTTC. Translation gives CASRLQGAREQFF.

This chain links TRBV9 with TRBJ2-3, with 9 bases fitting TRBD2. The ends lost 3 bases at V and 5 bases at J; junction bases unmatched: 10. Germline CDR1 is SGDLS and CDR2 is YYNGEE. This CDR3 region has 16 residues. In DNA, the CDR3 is TGTGCCAGCAGCGCATATCCGGGACTAGCCGAAGATACGCAGTATTTT. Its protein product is CASSAYPGLAEDTQYF.

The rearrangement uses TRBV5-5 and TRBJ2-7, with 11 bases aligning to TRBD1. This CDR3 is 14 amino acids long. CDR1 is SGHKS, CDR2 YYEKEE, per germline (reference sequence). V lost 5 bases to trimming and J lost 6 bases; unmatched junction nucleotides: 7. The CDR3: CASRPPGTGGEQYF. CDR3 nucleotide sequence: TGTGCCAGCAGACCACCAGGGACAGGGGGCGAGCAGTACTTC.

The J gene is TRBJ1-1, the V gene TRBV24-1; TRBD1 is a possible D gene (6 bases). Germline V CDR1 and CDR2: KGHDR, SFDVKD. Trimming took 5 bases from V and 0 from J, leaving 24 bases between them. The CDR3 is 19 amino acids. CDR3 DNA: TGTGCCACCAGTGGGGCCAGGGACATCCATACCGGCCTGAACACTGAAGCTTTCTTT. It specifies CATSGARDIHTGLNTEAFF.

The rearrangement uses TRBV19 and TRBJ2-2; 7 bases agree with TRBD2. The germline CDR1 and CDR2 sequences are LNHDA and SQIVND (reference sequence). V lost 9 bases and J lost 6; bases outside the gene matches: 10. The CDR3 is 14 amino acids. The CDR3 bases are TGTGCCAGCCACCCTGGGGGAGGGGCCGGGGAGCTGTTTTTT. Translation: CASHPGGGAGELFF.

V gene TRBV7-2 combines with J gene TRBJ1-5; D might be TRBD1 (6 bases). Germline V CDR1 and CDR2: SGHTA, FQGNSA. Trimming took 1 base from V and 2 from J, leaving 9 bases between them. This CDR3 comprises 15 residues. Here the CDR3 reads CASSLGGHGNQPQHF. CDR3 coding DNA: TGTGCCAGCAGCTTAGGGGGACATGGCAATCAGCCCCAGCATTTT.